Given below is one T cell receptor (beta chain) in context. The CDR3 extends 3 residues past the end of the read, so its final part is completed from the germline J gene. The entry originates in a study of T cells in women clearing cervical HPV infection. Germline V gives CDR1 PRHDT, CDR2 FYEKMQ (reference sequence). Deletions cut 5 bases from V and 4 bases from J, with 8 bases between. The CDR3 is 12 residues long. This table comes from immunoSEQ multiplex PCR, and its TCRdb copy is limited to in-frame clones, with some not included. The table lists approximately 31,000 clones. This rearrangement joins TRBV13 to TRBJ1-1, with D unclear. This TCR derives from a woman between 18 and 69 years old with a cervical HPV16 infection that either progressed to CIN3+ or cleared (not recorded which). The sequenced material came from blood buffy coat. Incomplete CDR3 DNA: TGTGCCAGCAGCCCTGTCGGCACTGAA. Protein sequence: CASSPVGTE. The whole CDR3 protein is CASSPVGTEAFF.